The clone carrying this T cell receptor beta chain was seen ten or more times. Its specificity is not known. The data belong to a study of T cells in Graves' hyperthyroidism and ophthalmopathy. General study findings and limits: For ophthalmopathy, model prediction preceded onset by a median around 7 months.

Out of 8.5 to 10 ml of fresh peripheral blood came the PBMCs. Trimming cost V 8 bases and J 0 bases, with 18 bases left between them. The CDR3 extends over 16 amino acids. What was amplified from RNA transcripts were TCR beta CDR3 regions. The HTBI primer set drove a first-round RT-PCR of the TCR CDR3. TCRdb recomputed calls from the multiplex PCR reads with MiXCR, one row per CDR3 protein. The sample carries a few hundred thousand distinct CDR3 sequences, just under 15% recorded once. The TCR originated in a woman aged 25-40 years with Graves' hyperthyroidism. This chain joins TRBV12-3 or TRBV12-4 and TRBJ2-3; TRBD2 might be the D (8 bases). The source material was blood. In DNA, the CDR3 is TGTGCCAGCGGGGAGGGGGCGGGAGGTAGCACAGATACGCAGTATTTT. It translates to CASGEGAGGSTDTQYF.